The clone carrying this T cell receptor (beta chain) was observed a few times. This sample was taken from a study of blood T cell repertoires in COVID-19. The overall study: T cells, B-cell-depleted T cells, or PBMCs supplied cDNA or gDNA.

A Seattle source enrolled patients during active infection and followed them longitudinally. Trimming removed 0 bases from V and 1 base from J; junction bases left unmatched: 14. The CDR3 sequence is 19 residues long. Germline V lookup: CDR1 ENHRY, CDR2 SYGVKD. Study processing details: Nucleated cell number was recorded as an estimate derived from reference gene primer amplification. Libraries were prepared by immunoSEQ multiplex PCR; TCRdb keeps only in-frame clonotypes and omits some of them. The D gene and trimming were derived from the DNA, and the V and J assignments and clone size from that table. This sample carries some 26,000 clones, approximately 75% of them seen once, and the ten largest clones take approximately 7%.

The chain uses TRBV10-3 and TRBJ1-1; 7 nucleotides agree with TRBD1. This clonotype was obtained from a man over 45 with COVID-19, enrolled during active disease. The sequencing sample was made of peripheral blood. The CDR3 DNA reads as TGTGCCATCAGTGAGTCGGCGGGTTTGTCAGGGGGTCGGAACACTGAAGCTTTCTTT. Translated, it gives CAISESAGLSGGRNTEAFF.